This entry lists 28 T cell receptor beta chains sequenced from one sample in a study of response to subunit inactivated influenza vaccine. TCRdb reprocessed the RT-PCR reads via MiXCR and lists one record per CDR3 protein. The sample lists around 500,000 distinct CDR3 sequences; approximately 10% were seen once. Material: PBMCs from blood, obtained more than 35 days after vaccination. These receptors were taken from a man in his fifties who received an inactivated influenza vaccine.

This clonotype was seen a handful of times. The chain has TRBV28 and TRBJ2-1; D is unclear. V dropped 10 bases and J dropped 5 bases, with 18 bases sitting between them. The germline V gene has CDR1 MDHEN and CDR2 SYDVKM. The CDR3 has 14 residues. This CDR3 reads CATLDHISNNEQFF. The CDR3, as DNA: TGTGCCACCTTAGACCACATTTCGAACAATGAGCAGTTCTTC.

This clonotype was counted only a few times. The chain couples TRBV6-5 to TRBJ2-7; no clear D gene. Trimming removed 7 bases from V and 7 bases from J, with 20 bases in between. The CDR3 runs 14 residues. Germline CDR1 reads MNHEY; CDR2 reads SVGAGI. The CDR3 sequence: CASILGGPLEEQYF. CDR3 nucleotides: TGTGCCAGCATTTTAGGTGGCCCTCTGGAGGAGCAGTACTTC.

This clonotype was seen repeatedly, ten times or more. This rearrangement joins TRBV27 to TRBJ1-5; 7 bases map to TRBD1. Trimming took 4 bases from V and 6 from J; bases not matched to a gene: 6. CDR1 is MNHEY and CDR2 is SMNVEV in the germline V gene (reference sequence). This CDR3 is built from 14 residues. The DNA for the CDR3 is TGTGCCAGCAGTTCACGACAGGGAGGTCAGCCCCAGCATTTT. This encodes CASSSRQGGQPQHF.

Ten or more counts support this clonotype. The genes are TRBV6-1 and TRBJ2-1; D may be TRBD2 (5 bases). Germline CDR1 is MNHNS and CDR2 is SASEGT. The CDR3 has 16 amino acids. V was cut by 6 bases and J by 5 bases, with 20 bases left in between. CDR3 nucleotide sequence: TGTGCCAGCAGACCGACACATGGTCCCGGGGACAATGAGCAGTTCTTC. As protein: CASRPTHGPGDNEQFF.

Ten or more counts support this clonotype. The J gene is TRBJ2-6, the V gene TRBV29-1; D not resolved. V was pared by 4 bases and J by 0 bases, with 4 bases between. Looked up from germline, CDR1 is SQVTM and CDR2 is ANQGSEA. The CDR3 is 13 residues long. Here the CDR3 DNA reads TGCAGCGTTGTGGGCTCTGGGGCCAACGTCCTGACTTTC. Translation: CSVVGSGANVLTF.

The rearrangement uses TRBV4-3 and TRBJ2-7, with D perhaps matching TRBD1 or TRBD2 (5 bases each). The germline CDR1 and CDR2 sequences are LGHNA and YSLEER. The CDR3 sequence is 15 residues long. V was cut by 3 bases and J by 5 bases, with 17 bases left in between. The CDR3 is CASSQGPGRGDEQYF. CDR3 nucleotide sequence: TGCGCCAGCAGCCAGGGCCCGGGACGAGGCGACGAGCAGTACTTC.

This clonotype was counted between two and nine times. The junction departs from the called germline gene at one end, perhaps through a read error. The chain has TRBV7-8 and TRBJ2-7, with a possible D match to TRBD1 (6 bases). Germline V CDR1 and CDR2: SGHVS, FQNEAQ. The CDR3 is 14 residues long. CDR3 sequence (DNA): TGTGACAGCAGCTTTCCAGGGGCCTCCTACGAGCAGTACTTC. Protein sequence: CDSSFPGASYEQYF.

The chain carries TRBV7-6 and TRBJ2-5, with no clear D. Germline V gives CDR1 SGHVS, CDR2 FNYEAQ. The CDR3 sequence is 13 residues long. V was pared by 5 bases and J by 1 base, with 8 bases between. This CDR3 reads CASSLQFQETQYF. DNA of the CDR3: TGTGCCAGCAGCCTGCAGTTCCAAGAGACCCAGTACTTC.

The rearrangement uses TRBV25-1 and TRBJ1-2, with 10 positions matching TRBD1. The germline V gene encodes CDR1 MGHDK and CDR2 SYGVNS. With V trimmed by 3 bases and J by 2 bases, 3 bases remained unmatched. The CDR3 loop spans 15 amino acids. CDR3 DNA sequence: TGTGCCAGCAGTGAGGGGACAGGGGTAAACTATGGCTACACCTTC. Translated: CASSEGTGVNYGYTF.

In its sample, this clonotype was seen a few times. V and J are TRBV10-3 and TRBJ2-5; 12 bases align to TRBD1. This CDR3 has 16 residues. J lost 5 bases, V lost 3 bases, and 7 bases had no gene match. The germline V gene has CDR1 ENHRY and CDR2 SYGVKD. CDR3 sequence (DNA): TGTGCCATCAGTGAACGGGGGACAGGGGGCAGGGAGACCCAGTACTTC. Encoded protein: CAISERGTGGRETQYF.

This clonotype has more than one count but fewer than ten. The chain joins TRBV7-8 to TRBJ2-1, with 7 bases identical to TRBD2. This CDR3 has 16 residues. Germline V gives CDR1 SGHVS, CDR2 FQNEAQ. V shed 1 base and J 7 bases; nucleotides not matched to a gene: 10. CDR3 nucleotide sequence: TGTGCCAGCAGCTTAGTCTTTCGTCTAGCGGTGAATGAGCAGTTCTTC. Its translation: CASSLVFRLAVNEQFF.

This clonotype was recorded many times. V gene TRBV7-9 combines with J gene TRBJ2-1; 9 bases are a match to TRBD2. This CDR3 comprises 15 residues. Germline V CDR1 and CDR2: SEHNR, FQNEAQ (reference sequence). Trimming cost V 7 bases and J 7 bases; bases outside gene matches: 11. CDR3 region: CASTPTAGGFNEQFF. As DNA, the CDR3 is TGTGCCAGCACCCCAACGGCGGGAGGGTTTAATGAGCAGTTCTTC.

This clonotype appeared a few times. The rearrangement joins TRBV4-3 to TRBJ2-5; perhaps TRBD1 as D (6 bases). The ends were cut back, 1 base at V and 5 bases at J, with 17 bases in the middle. The CDR3 sequence is 16 residues long. Germline V gives CDR1 LGHNA, CDR2 YSLEER. In DNA, the CDR3 is TGCGCCAGCAGCCAAGGGGAAAGCAGGGGACGGGAGACCCAGTACTTC. Protein product: CASSQGESRGRETQYF.

The CDR3 sequence is CASGRIMGNTDTQYF. In nucleotides, the CDR3 is TGTGCCAGCGGTCGAATTATGGGGAACACAGATACGCAGTATTTT. The chain carries TRBV6-1 and TRBJ2-3; no definite D call. The CDR3 extends over 15 amino acids. Between the trimmed V and J ends, which lost 8 bases and 2 bases, there was a span of 17 bases. Germline CDR1 is MNHNS and CDR2 is SASEGT.

This clonotype was counted at least ten times. The V call is TRBV12-3 or TRBV12-4, the J call TRBJ2-1, with unresolved D. The CDR3 runs to 15 residues. The V end was cut by 7 bases, the J end by 0 bases, with 13 bases between. The CDR3 DNA is TGTGCCAGCACCCCGGACCTACTCTCCTACAATGAGCAGTTCTTC. Its protein is CASTPDLLSYNEQFF.

This clonotype was seen a few times. The chain has TRBV12-3 or TRBV12-4 and TRBJ1-1, with a tentative D call TRBD1 (5 bases). The CDR3 runs 15 residues. V dropped 3 bases and J dropped 0 bases, with 11 bases sitting between them. CDR3 in DNA: TGTGCCAGCAGTTTCGAGGGGCGGATGAACACTGAAGCTTTCTTT. Translated, it gives CASSFEGRMNTEAFF.

This clonotype was counted a few times. The V call is TRBV7-2, the J call TRBJ1-5; D unresolved. The germline V gene encodes CDR1 SGHTA and CDR2 FQGNSA. V was clipped by 5 bases and J by 7 bases, with 12 bases between them. The CDR3 sequence is 13 residues long. The CDR3 bases are TGTGCCAGCAGCCTTACCCGCGAGCAGCCCCAGCATTTT. Translated, it gives CASSLTREQPQHF.

There are many counts of this clonotype. The chain combines TRBV6-5 with TRBJ2-7, with D unclear. Trimming took off 4 bases at V and 3 bases at J, with 10 bases between the two ends. Germline lookup yields CDR1 MNHEY and CDR2 SVGAGI. The CDR3 runs 13 residues. CDR3 nucleotides: TGTGCCAGCAGTTGGAGCACATACTACGAGCAGTACTTC. This sequence encodes CASSWSTYYEQYF.

This clonotype came up many times. The chain carries TRBV12-3 or TRBV12-4 and TRBJ2-1; possibly TRBD1 for D (6 bases). V lost 6 bases and J 0 bases, leaving 12 bases between the germline ends. This CDR3 spans 15 amino acids. The CDR3, as DNA: TGTGCCAGCAGAGACAGGTCCGCCTCCTACAATGAGCAGTTCTTC. Protein product: CASRDRSASYNEQFF.

This clonotype has a count of ten or more. The J gene is TRBJ1-1, the V gene TRBV20-1; the match to TRBD1 covers 11 bases. The germline V gene encodes CDR1 DFQATT and CDR2 SNEGSKA (reference sequence). The CDR3 consists of 13 residues. V shed 6 bases and J 4 bases; nucleotides not matched to a gene: 4. The CDR3 sequence: CSAPGQGATEAFF. CDR3 DNA sequence: TGCAGTGCCCCTGGACAGGGGGCCACTGAAGCTTTCTTT.

This rearrangement joins TRBV13 to TRBJ1-5; no clear D. Trimming cost V 5 bases and J 0 bases, with 8 bases left between them. Per germline, CDR1 PRHDT and CDR2 FYEKMQ (reference sequence). CDR3 length equals 14 residues. This CDR3 is CASSQRFSNQPQHF. The DNA of the CDR3 is TGTGCCAGCAGCCAGAGATTTAGCAATCAGCCCCAGCATTTT.

This clonotype was seen a handful of times. The J gene is TRBJ2-3, the V gene TRBV7-2; D possibly corresponds to TRBD1 (6 bases). Germline CDR1 and CDR2: SGHTA and FQGNSA. V shed 1 base and J shed 3 bases, with 11 bases lying between them. CDR3 length: 15 residues. DNA for the CDR3: TGTGCCAGCAGCTTAGTCTCAGGGGTGACAGATACGCAGTATTTT. Translation gives CASSLVSGVTDTQYF. The full variable domain, rest sourced from reference TRBV7-2 and TRBJ2-3, is GAGVSQSPSNKVTEKGKDVELRCDPISGHTALYWYRQSLGQGLEFLIYFQGNSAPDKSGLPSDRFSAERTGGSVSTLTIQRTQQEDSAVYLCASSLVSGVTDTQYFGPGTRLTVL.

In regard to this clonotype: Compared with germline, one end of the junction differs, possibly owing to a read error. The genes are TRBV5-1 and TRBJ2-1; 10 bases are shared with TRBD2. The CDR3 has 15 amino acids. Germline loops: CDR1 SGHRS, CDR2 YFSETQ. CDR3 sequence (DNA): TGCGCCAGCGGCTTTGGACTAGCGGTCTACAATGAGCAGTTCTTC. This sequence encodes CASGFGLAVYNEQFF.

The chain has TRBV24-1 and TRBJ2-2, with no clear D. The germline gives CDR1 KGHDR, CDR2 SFDVKD. This CDR3 contains 13 residues. The V and J ends lost 8 bases and 1 base respectively, with 7 bases between them. DNA of the CDR3: TGTGCCACCAAAGGGCAGAACACCGGGGAGCTGTTTTTT. Its translation: CATKGQNTGELFF.

This clonotype showed up many times. This chain connects TRBV20-1 to TRBJ2-4, with 8 positions matching TRBD1. CDR3 size: 12 residues. Losses at the gene ends were 5 bases for V and 8 bases for J; bases not matched to a gene: 5. Germline V gives CDR1 DFQATT, CDR2 SNEGSKA (reference sequence). The CDR3 DNA is TGCAGTGCTGTGGACAGGGAGGACATTCAGTACTTC. Translating gives CSAVDREDIQYF.

This chain links TRBV24-1 with TRBJ1-1; D perhaps matches TRBD1 (5 bases). The germline V gene has CDR1 KGHDR and CDR2 SFDVKD. Deletions cut 4 bases from V and 0 bases from J, with 14 bases between. This CDR3 has 16 residues. CDR3 coding DNA: TGTGCCACCAGTGACAGGGCCCTGGTTCTGAACACTGAAGCTTTCTTT. It codes for CATSDRALVLNTEAFF.

This sequence joins TRBV11-2 and TRBJ2-2; D tentatively reads TRBD1 or TRBD2 (5 bases each). V shed 6 bases and J shed 1 base, with 12 bases lying between them. From germline, CDR1 is SGHAT and CDR2 FQNNGV. The CDR3 sequence is 15 residues long. The CDR3 nucleotides read TGTGCCAGCAGACCCCCGGGACGGAACACCGGGGAGCTGTTTTTT. Translation gives CASRPPGRNTGELFF.

At least ten counts were recorded for this clonotype. The chain has TRBV29-1 and TRBJ2-1; TRBD2 aligns across 7 bases. CDR1 is SQVTM and CDR2 is ANQGSEA in the germline V gene. V lost 5 bases, J lost 6 bases, and 13 bases stayed unmatched. CDR3 length: 15 amino acids. CDR3 DNA: TGCAGCGTTCCGGGGTTGGGAGGGATTCTCAATGAGCAGTTCTTC. Translation gives CSVPGLGGILNEQFF.